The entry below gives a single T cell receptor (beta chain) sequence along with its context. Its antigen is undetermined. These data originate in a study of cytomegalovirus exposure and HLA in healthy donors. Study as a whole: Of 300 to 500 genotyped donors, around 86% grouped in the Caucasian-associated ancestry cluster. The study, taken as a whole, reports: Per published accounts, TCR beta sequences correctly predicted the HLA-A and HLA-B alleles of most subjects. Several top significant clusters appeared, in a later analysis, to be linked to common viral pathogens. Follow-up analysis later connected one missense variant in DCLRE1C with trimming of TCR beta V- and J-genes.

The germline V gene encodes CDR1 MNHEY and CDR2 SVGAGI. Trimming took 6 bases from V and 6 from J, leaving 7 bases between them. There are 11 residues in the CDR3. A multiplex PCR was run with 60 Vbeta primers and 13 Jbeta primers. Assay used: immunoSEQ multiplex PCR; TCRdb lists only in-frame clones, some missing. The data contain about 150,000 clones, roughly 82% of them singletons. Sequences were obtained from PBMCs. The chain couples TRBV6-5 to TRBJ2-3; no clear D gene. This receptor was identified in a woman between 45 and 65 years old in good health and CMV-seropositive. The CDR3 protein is CASRFQDTQYF. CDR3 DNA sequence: TGTGCCAGCAGGTTTCAGGATACGCAGTATTTT.